This T cell receptor (beta chain) was recovered during a study of cytomegalovirus exposure and HLA in healthy donors. Per germline, CDR1 SGHNT and CDR2 YYREEE (reference sequence). The CDR3 is made up of 12 amino acids. Trimming removed 4 bases at V and 7 bases at J, with 9 bases between. Measured with immunoSEQ multiplex PCR; TCRdb has only the in-frame clones, and not every one. The sample has roughly 70,000 clones; 95% are singletons. Note on this clone: Antigen: not known.

Study-wide results and limits: Cytomegalovirus association was assigned to about 150 TCR beta chains. According to a subsequent analysis, TCR clusters identified in the first cohort showed a tendency to co-occur across the approximately 110 validation repertoires. Confirmation was obtained in vitro that a few CMV-associated chains are specific for CMV antigens. Cytomegalovirus status was reportedly diagnosed by the classifier with high sensitivity and specificity.

The sequencing sample was made of PBMCs. This sequence was found in a man younger than 30 in good health and CMV-seronegative. This chain joins TRBV5-4 and TRBJ1-5; no clear D. The CDR3 loop reads CASSPGGQPQHF. CDR3 nucleotides: TGTGCCAGCAGCCCCGGAGGACAGCCCCAGCATTTT. The entire variable domain, with the rest obtained from reference TRBV5-4 and TRBJ1-5, is as follows: ETGVTQSPTHLIKTRGQQVTLRCSSQSGHNTVSWYQQALGQGPQFIFQYYREEENGRGNFPPRFSGLQFPNYSSELNVNALELDDSALYLCASSPGGQPQHFGDGTRLSIL.